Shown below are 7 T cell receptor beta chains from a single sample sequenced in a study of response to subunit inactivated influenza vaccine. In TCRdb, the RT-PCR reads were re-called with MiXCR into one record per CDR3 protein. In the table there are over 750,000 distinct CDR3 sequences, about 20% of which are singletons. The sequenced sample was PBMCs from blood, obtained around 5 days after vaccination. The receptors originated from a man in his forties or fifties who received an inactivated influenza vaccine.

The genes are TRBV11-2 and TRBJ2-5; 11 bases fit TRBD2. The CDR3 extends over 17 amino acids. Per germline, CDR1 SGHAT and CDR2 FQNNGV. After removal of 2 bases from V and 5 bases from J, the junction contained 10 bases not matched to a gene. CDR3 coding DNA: TGTGCCAGCAGCTTAATAACTAGCGGGGGATTCGGGGAGACCCAGTACTTC. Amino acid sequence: CASSLITSGGFGETQYF.

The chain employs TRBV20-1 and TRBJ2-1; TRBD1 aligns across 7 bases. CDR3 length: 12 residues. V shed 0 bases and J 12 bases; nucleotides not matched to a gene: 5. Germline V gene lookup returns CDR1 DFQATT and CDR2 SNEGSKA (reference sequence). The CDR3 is CSARDLNRGQFF. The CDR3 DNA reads TGCAGTGCTAGAGATCTTAACAGGGGGCAGTTCTTC.

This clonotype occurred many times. CDR3 bases: TGTGCCAGCAGACCGGGGGGGCGCAATCAGCCCCAGCATTTT. The encoded protein is CASRPGGRNQPQHF. V usage is TRBV12-3 or TRBV12-4 and J usage is TRBJ1-5, with D perhaps matching TRBD1 (6 bases). V lost 6 bases, J lost 2 bases, and 11 bases lay in between. The CDR3 consists of 14 residues.

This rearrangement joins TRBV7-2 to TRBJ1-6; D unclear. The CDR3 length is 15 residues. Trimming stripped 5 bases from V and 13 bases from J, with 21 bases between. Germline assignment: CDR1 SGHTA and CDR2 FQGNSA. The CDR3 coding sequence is TGTGCCAGCAGCCCCGGATCCCGAAACAACTCCCCCCTCCACTTT. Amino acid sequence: CASSPGSRNNSPLHF.

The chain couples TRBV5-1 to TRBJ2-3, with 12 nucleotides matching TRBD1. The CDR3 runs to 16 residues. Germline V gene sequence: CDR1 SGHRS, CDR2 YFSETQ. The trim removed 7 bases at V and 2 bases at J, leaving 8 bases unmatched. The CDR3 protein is CASYSGTGGSTDTQYF. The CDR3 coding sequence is TGCGCCAGCTACTCCGGGACAGGGGGCTCCACAGATACGCAGTATTTT.

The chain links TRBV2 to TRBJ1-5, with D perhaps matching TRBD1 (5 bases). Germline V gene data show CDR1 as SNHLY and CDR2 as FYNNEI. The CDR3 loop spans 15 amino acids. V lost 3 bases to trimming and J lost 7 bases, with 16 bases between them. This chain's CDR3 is CASSDAQRGDQPQHF. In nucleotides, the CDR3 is TGTGCCAGCAGTGATGCACAAAGAGGGGACCAGCCCCAGCATTTT.

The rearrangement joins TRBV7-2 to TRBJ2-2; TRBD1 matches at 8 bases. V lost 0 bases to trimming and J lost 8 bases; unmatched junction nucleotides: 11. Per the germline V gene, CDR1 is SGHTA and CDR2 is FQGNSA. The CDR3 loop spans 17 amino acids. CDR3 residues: CASSLAVVQGAPGELFF. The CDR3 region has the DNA TGTGCCAGCAGCTTAGCCGTGGTTCAGGGGGCGCCTGGGGAGCTGTTTTTT.